This T cell receptor beta chain was captured in a study of beta chain features in type 1 diabetes. Study observations and caveats: TCRB CDR3s were moderately but significantly shorter in Type 1 diabetes patients in all four CD4+ subsets.

Between the trimmed V and J ends, which lost 1 base and 3 bases, there was a span of 9 bases. CDR3 length: 15 residues. Looked up from germline, CDR1 is KGHSH and CDR2 is LQKENI. This clone occurred a few times. As yet, its antigen is unknown. The sequenced template was cDNA made from the entire isolated RNA. Sequencing used immunoSEQ multiplex PCR; TCRdb keeps in-frame clones, though not all of them. The data show around 690,000 clones, around 12% seen once. The chain is built from TRBV18 and TRBJ1-4, with D possibly TRBD1 on 5 matching bases. Material: naive CD4+ T cells from blood. The receptor was derived from a man aged 25 to 40 with type 1 diabetes. CDR3: CASSPQGQANEKLFF. The CDR3 DNA is TGTGCCAGCTCACCACAGGGGCAGGCTAATGAAAAACTGTTTTTT.